This TCR beta chain was recorded in a study of regulatory T cells in long-lasting Graves disease. In its sample, this clonotype was seen a few times. The antigen remains undetermined. In building TCR beta libraries, iRepertoire HTBI primers were used together with Arm-PCR of CDR3 regions. MiXCR was run by TCRdb on the multiplex PCR reads, yielding one entry per CDR3 protein. The table shows a few hundred thousand distinct CDR3 sequences, with 16% occurring only once. General study findings and limits: Persistent Graves' patients possessed reduced TCR diversity relative to recently diagnosed ones. What was studied was peripheral blood only, and not thyroid tissue.

Noted time point: newly diagnosed GD, antithyroid drugs for less than 3 months. Construction of the TCR library relied on RNA isolated from PBMCs. Unmatched junction bases numbered 9, after V lost 5 bases and J lost 9 bases. Looked up from germline, CDR1 is SGHVS and CDR2 is FNYEAQ. This CDR3 comprises 13 residues. The same sample was also studied in work on T cells in Graves' hyperthyroidism and ophthalmopathy.

The rearrangement joins TRBV7-6 to TRBJ2-5; 7 positions match TRBD1. The clonotype was recovered from a man between 35 and 55 years old with Graves disease. The starting material was peripheral blood mononuclear cells (PBMCs), obtained at new diagnosis, from a patient treated with antithyroid drugs. CDR3 DNA sequence: TGTGCCAGCAGCGAGACAGGGTCCGGGGCCCAGTACTTC. Translated, it gives CASSETGSGAQYF.